The next 9 T cell receptor beta chains were all read from a single sample in a study of cytomegalovirus exposure and HLA in healthy donors. The PCR made use of 60 Vbeta and 13 Jbeta primers. Some clones are missing from TCRdb's copy, which holds only in-frame ones; the method was immunoSEQ multiplex PCR. The table records 180,000 or so clones, around 80% of them present only once. Sequenced input: PBMCs. The receptors come from a girl aged 5-17 years in good health and CMV-seropositive.

This chain joins TRBV6-5 and TRBJ1-5; no clear D. The V and J ends lost 6 bases and 9 bases respectively, with 15 bases between them. This CDR3 spans 13 amino acids. Germline V lookup: CDR1 MNHEY, CDR2 SVGAGI. CDR3 amino acids: CASRKTQQLPQHF. The DNA for the CDR3 is TGTGCCAGCAGGAAAACACAGCAATTGCCCCAGCATTTT.

V usage is TRBV11-2 and J usage is TRBJ2-6, with a weak D call TRBD1 (6 bases). V was clipped by 4 bases and J by 3 bases, with 16 bases between them. The CDR3 consists of 17 residues. Germline assignment: CDR1 SGHAT and CDR2 FQNNGV. The chain's CDR3 is CASSSYRVGIGANVLTF. The CDR3, as DNA: TGTGCCAGCAGCTCGTACAGGGTAGGGATTGGGGCCAACGTCCTGACTTTC.

The rearrangement uses TRBV25-1 and TRBJ1-1; TRBD1 matches 7 bases. CDR1 is MGHDK, CDR2 SYGVNS, per germline. The CDR3 runs to 13 residues. V shed 6 bases and J 6 bases; nucleotides not matched to a gene: 7. The CDR3 coding sequence is TGTGCCAGCAGAGACAGGGTTTGGGCTGAAGCTTTCTTT. It translates to CASRDRVWAEAFF.

CDR3 nucleotide sequence: TGCGCCAGCAGCTTAGAGGGAGGGGAGTACTTC. This encodes CASSLEGGEYF. The V call is TRBV5-1, the J call TRBJ2-5, with TRBD2 matching over 7 bases. Germline V CDR1 and CDR2: SGHRS, YFSETQ. The CDR3 consists of 11 residues. Trimming removed 2 bases from V and 12 bases from J; junction bases left unmatched: 4. Together with reference TRBV5-1 and TRBJ2-5, the CDR3 gives the full variable domain: KAGVTQTPRYLIKTRGQQVTLSCSPISGHRSVSWYQQTPGQGLQFLFEYFSETQRNKGNFPGRFSGRQFSNSRSEMNVSTLELGDSALYLCASSLEGGEYFGPGTRLLVL.

The chain joins TRBV11-2 to TRBJ2-7; TRBD1 matches 7 bases. Looked up from germline, CDR1 is SGHAT and CDR2 is FQNNGV. With V trimmed by 4 bases and J by 1 base, 7 bases remained unmatched. The CDR3 length is 15 residues. The CDR3 bases are TGTGCCAGCAGCTCCCTCCCGGACAGGTCCTACGAGCAGTACTTC. It is translated as CASSSLPDRSYEQYF.

The V gene is TRBV4-3, the J gene TRBJ1-4; 7 nucleotides line up with TRBD1. The CDR3 sequence is 15 residues long. Germline CDR1 and CDR2: LGHNA and YSLEER. V shed 0 bases and J 15 bases; nucleotides not matched to a gene: 13. CDR3 DNA sequence: TGCGCCAGCAGCCAAGAATGGGGGACCCAGGGGGTATTGTTTTTT. Residues: CASSQEWGTQGVLFF.

This chain links TRBV18 with TRBJ2-3; 9 nucleotides align to TRBD2. Germline V gene lookup returns CDR1 KGHSH and CDR2 LQKENI. Trimming cost V 4 bases and J 4 bases; bases outside gene matches: 6. This CDR3 is built from 15 residues. In DNA form, the CDR3 reads TGTGCCAGCTCACGGGGGACTAGCAGCGCAGATACGCAGTATTTT. This codes for CASSRGTSSADTQYF.

This clone appeared once. The chain employs TRBV7-2 and TRBJ2-7; weak D call: TRBD1 (6 bases). Germline V lookup: CDR1 SGHTA, CDR2 FQGNSA. This CDR3 is 14 amino acids long. V lost 3 bases and J lost 3, with 12 bases in between. The CDR3 region is CASSFTGMSYEQYF. In nucleotides, the CDR3 is TGTGCCAGCAGCTTCACAGGGATGAGCTACGAGCAGTACTTC.

The rearrangement links TRBV7-8 to TRBJ1-1, with 7 positions matching TRBD1. Germline loops: CDR1 SGHVS, CDR2 FQNEAQ. With V trimmed by 2 bases and J by 4 bases, 4 bases remained unmatched. The CDR3 runs to 14 residues. CDR3 nucleotides: TGTGCCAGCAGCTTACAGGGGGGAGCCACTGAAGCTTTCTTT. Its protein is CASSLQGGATEAFF.